Following are 25 T cell receptor beta chains from one sample sequenced in a study of CD8+ T cells in alopecia areata. Sequencing used cDNA as its template, made by extracting RNA and reverse transcribing it. Libraries were prepared by immunoSEQ multiplex PCR; TCRdb keeps only in-frame clonotypes and omits some of them. The repertoire includes around 250,000 clones, roughly two thirds of them detected once, and approximately 1.2% sits in the top ten. This sample comprised CD4+ T cells sorted from blood, obtained at week 0. The receptors here all came from a human donor with alopecia areata.

Of note for this clone: Its ends do not fully match the called genes, so a read error is possible. The rearrangement joins TRBV7-7 to TRBJ2-2, with 10 bases identical to TRBD1. CDR3 length: 16 residues. The V gene's germline CDR1 is SSHAT and CDR2 FNYEAQ (reference sequence). The CDR3 reads CASTPRDRGGTGELFF. Written as DNA, the CDR3 is TGTGCTAGCACCCCACGGGACAGGGGTGGCACCGGGGAGCTGTTTTTT.

A remark on this clone: Distinct nucleotide sequences in the sample also encode this CDR3. V is TRBV18 and J is TRBJ2-7; D may be TRBD2 (6 bases). V was cut by 3 bases and J by 0 bases, with 9 bases left in between. Germline V gives CDR1 KGHSH, CDR2 LQKENI. CDR3 size: 14 residues. CDR3 sequence reads: CASSPGLDSYEQYF. CDR3 nucleotides: TGTGCCAGCTCACCGGGACTTGACTCCTACGAGCAGTACTTC.

About this clone itself: One junction end does not reproduce the germline sequence, and a read error may be involved. The V and J genes are TRBV7-7 and TRBJ2-5, with 9 bases identical to TRBD2. This CDR3 is 15 amino acids long. Germline assignment: CDR1 SSHAT and CDR2 FNYEAQ (reference sequence). Written as DNA, the CDR3 is TGTGCTAGCAGCTTCAGCGGGGGGCGACAAGAGACCCAGTACTTC. Protein: CASSFSGGRQETQYF.

CDR3 DNA: TGTGCCAGCAGCAAGTACCAAGAGACCCAGTACTTC. It codes for CASSKYQETQYF. The V and J genes are TRBV7-2 and TRBJ2-5; D unresolved. The CDR3 sequence is 12 residues long. V was pared by 5 bases and J by 0 bases, with 4 bases between. Per germline, CDR1 SGHTA and CDR2 FQGNSA.

V is TRBV25-1 and J is TRBJ2-3; 11 nucleotides match TRBD2. V dropped 5 bases and J dropped 3; count of bases not matched to a gene: 7. The V gene's germline CDR1 is MGHDK and CDR2 SYGVNS. This CDR3 has 16 residues. CDR3 region: CASSPRLAGKTDTQYF. Here the CDR3 DNA reads TGTGCCAGCAGTCCGAGACTAGCGGGGAAGACAGATACGCAGTATTTT.

This clone was counted a few times. The identical CDR3 is also encoded by other nucleotide sequences in the sample. The V gene is TRBV5-1, the J gene TRBJ1-1; 8 nucleotides match TRBD1. The CDR3 has 14 residues. Germline CDR1 and CDR2: SGHRS and YFSETQ. V was clipped by 4 bases and J by 1 base; unmatched bases: 3. The CDR3 protein is CASSSGQGNTEAFF. CDR3 in DNA: TGCGCCAGCAGCAGCGGACAGGGGAACACTGAAGCTTTCTTT.

The genes are TRBV7-9 and TRBJ1-2; D perhaps matches TRBD1 (5 bases). The V gene lost 7 bases and the J gene lost 6 bases, with 18 bases spanning the gap. Germline-derived CDR1 and CDR2 are SEHNR and FQNEAQ (reference sequence). This CDR3 comprises 14 residues. CDR3 protein: CASTPGPEPDGYTF. In nucleotides, the CDR3 is TGTGCCAGCACTCCGGGACCGGAGCCCGATGGCTACACCTTC.

This rearrangement joins TRBV25-1 to TRBJ2-7; possible D gene TRBD1, 6 bases. Trimming took off 3 bases at V and 0 bases at J, with 9 bases between the two ends. CDR1 and CDR2 (germline): MGHDK, SYGVNS. The CDR3 covers 14 residues. CDR3 nucleotides: TGTGCCAGCAGTGACGGGACATCCTCCTACGAGCAGTACTTC. Residues: CASSDGTSSYEQYF.

V usage is TRBV12-5 and J usage is TRBJ1-6, with a possible D match to TRBD1 (6 bases). V dropped 6 bases and J dropped 6 bases, with 12 bases sitting between them. The length of the CDR3 is 14 residues. CDR1 LGHNT and CDR2 FRNRAP come from the germline V gene. Here the CDR3 DNA reads TGTGCTAGTGGGCCGGACAGTGTTAATTCACCCCTCCACTTT. This codes for CASGPDSVNSPLHF. Using reference TRBV12-5 and TRBJ1-6 for the parts outside the CDR3, the full variable domain is DARVTQTPRHKVTEMGQEVTMRCQPILGHNTVFWYRQTMMQGLELLAYFRNRAPLDDSGMPKDRFSAEMPDATLATLKIQPSEPRDSAVYFCASGPDSVNSPLHFGNGTRLTVT.

The chain uses TRBV9 and TRBJ2-3; 9 bases match TRBD2. Losses at the gene ends were 4 bases for V and 1 base for J; bases not matched to a gene: 7. Looked up from germline, CDR1 is SGDLS and CDR2 is YYNGEE. The CDR3 consists of 16 residues. CDR3 sequence (DNA): TGTGCCAGCAGCAAGAGGGCTAGCGGGGGCACAGATACGCAGTATTTT. Its translation is CASSKRASGGTDTQYF.

This clone occurred once. The same CDR3 also results from other DNA sequences found in this sample. This rearrangement joins TRBV30 to TRBJ1-1; 7 positions agree with TRBD1. Germline loops: CDR1 GTSNPN, CDR2 SVGIG (reference sequence). The CDR3 extends over 14 amino acids. J lost 1 base, V lost 1 base, and 3 bases had no gene match. The DNA of the CDR3 is TGTGCCTGGAGTGGACAGGGATCGAACACTGAAGCTTTCTTT. Translation gives CAWSGQGSNTEAFF.

The chain couples TRBV2 to TRBJ2-5; TRBD2 agrees at 11 bases. Trimming took 6 bases from V and 3 from J; bases not matched to a gene: 9. This CDR3 region has 16 residues. Germline V gene data show CDR1 as SNHLY and CDR2 as FYNNEI. CDR3 region: CASSLSILAGEETQYF. The CDR3 coding sequence is TGTGCCAGCAGCCTAAGCATACTAGCGGGGGAAGAGACCCAGTACTTC.

This rearrangement joins TRBV5-1 to TRBJ2-5; 10 bases align to TRBD2. The V gene end was trimmed by 6 bases and the J gene end by 7 bases; junction bases not matched to a gene: 9. Germline loops: CDR1 SGHRS, CDR2 YFSETQ. The CDR3 has 14 amino acids. CDR3: CASNTARTSGTQYF. Here the CDR3 DNA reads TGCGCCAGCAACACGGCCCGGACTAGCGGGACCCAGTACTTC. The whole variable domain, filled in from reference TRBV5-1 and TRBJ2-5, reads KAGVTQTPRYLIKTRGQQVTLSCSPISGHRSVSWYQQTPGQGLQFLFEYFSETQRNKGNFPGRFSGRQFSNSRSEMNVSTLELGDSALYLCASNTARTSGTQYFGPGTRLLVL.

The genes are TRBV19 and TRBJ2-7; D gene unclear. This CDR3 region has 11 residues. Trimming left V 3 bases short and J 6 bases short, with 6 bases between. Germline loops: CDR1 LNHDA, CDR2 SQIVND (reference sequence). This chain's CDR3 is CASSIFGEQYF. Written as DNA, the CDR3 is TGTGCCAGTAGTATCTTTGGCGAGCAGTACTTC.

The chain combines TRBV19 with TRBJ2-3; D not certain. The CDR3 is 15 amino acids. The germline V and J ends were trimmed by 1 base and 2 bases, with 10 bases remaining between them. CDR1 and CDR2 (germline): LNHDA, SQIVND (reference sequence). CDR3 in DNA: TGTGCCAGTAGTATAGGAGGACGGATCACAGATACGCAGTATTTT. Its protein product is CASSIGGRITDTQYF.

The V and J genes are TRBV30 and TRBJ1-6, with 11 positions matching TRBD1. The CDR3 runs to 13 residues. Germline loops: CDR1 GTSNPN, CDR2 SVGIG (reference sequence). V lost 4 bases to trimming and J lost 8 bases; unmatched junction nucleotides: 1. The chain's CDR3 is CAWMGQGDSPLHF. DNA of the CDR3: TGTGCCTGGATGGGACAGGGGGATTCACCCCTCCACTTT.

J is TRBJ1-2 and V is TRBV30, with D possibly matching TRBD1 (5 bases). V was cut by 1 base and J by 5 bases, with 11 bases left in between. CDR3 size: 13 residues. Germline CDR1 is GTSNPN and CDR2 is SVGIG (reference sequence). The CDR3 loop reads CAWSAGLRYGYTF. The CDR3 coding sequence is TGTGCCTGGAGTGCGGGACTGCGATATGGCTACACCTTC.

V gene TRBV30 combines with J gene TRBJ2-6; no reliable D call. Trimming stripped 3 bases from V and 2 bases from J, with 5 bases between. Germline V CDR1 and CDR2: GTSNPN, SVGIG (reference sequence). The CDR3 contains 13 residues. The CDR3 spells CAWSLAGANVLTF. CDR3 coding DNA: TGTGCCTGGAGCCTCGCTGGGGCCAACGTCCTGACTTTC.

This clone was counted a few times. The chain recombines TRBV29-1 with TRBJ1-2, with a tentative D call TRBD1 (5 bases). The V end was cut by 4 bases, the J end by 4 bases, with 10 bases between. This CDR3 has 12 amino acids. CDR1 is SQVTM, CDR2 ANQGSEA, per germline. The CDR3 bases are TGCAGCGTTGTTGGGGCAGTCTATGGCTACACCTTC. Protein sequence: CSVVGAVYGYTF.

The rearrangement joins TRBV9 to TRBJ1-6, with 7 bases aligning to TRBD1. Unmatched junction bases numbered 9, after V lost 3 bases and J lost 9 bases. CDR1 is SGDLS and CDR2 is YYNGEE in the germline V gene. The CDR3 contains 15 residues. In DNA form, the CDR3 reads TGTGCCAGCAGCGCTTTCCGGGACAGAGCTTCACCCCTCCACTTT. Its translation is CASSAFRDRASPLHF.

There are a few counts of this clone. The chain carries TRBV6-6 and TRBJ1-6, with TRBD1 matching over 7 bases. The V gene end was trimmed by 4 bases and the J gene end by 10 bases; junction bases not matched to a gene: 13. The CDR3 is 16 residues long. Germline V gives CDR1 MNHNY, CDR2 SVGAGI (reference sequence). CDR3 nucleotide sequence: TGTGCCAGCAGTTTCCTTCCCGGACAGGTGCGGTCACCCCTCCACTTT. Translated: CASSFLPGQVRSPLHF.

Concerning this clone: At one end, the junction sequence differs from germline, possibly due to a read error. V usage is TRBV7-3 and J usage is TRBJ2-7, with no clear D. CDR3 length: 13 amino acids. Germline V lookup: CDR1 SGHTA, CDR2 FQGTGA. For the CDR3, the DNA is TGTGTCAGCAGCTTAAATAGGTTCTACGAGCAGTACTTC. This translates into CVSSLNRFYEQYF. Supplemented by reference TRBV7-3 and TRBJ2-7, the full variable domain reads GAGVSQTPSNKVTEKGKYVELRCDPISGHTALYWYRQSLGQGPEFLIYFQGTGAADDSGLPNDRFFAVRPEGSVSTLKIQRTERGDSAVYLCVSSLNRFYEQYFGPGTRLTVT.

This chain uses TRBV29-1 with TRBJ2-2, with 7 nucleotides matching TRBD1. J lost 5 bases, V lost 7 bases, and 7 bases had no gene match. The V gene's germline CDR1 is SQVTM and CDR2 ANQGSEA. The CDR3 has 13 amino acids. CDR3 sequence: CSARKGATGELFF. As DNA, the CDR3 is TGCAGCGCTAGGAAGGGGGCGACCGGGGAGCTGTTTTTT.

This chain connects TRBV30 to TRBJ2-2, with unresolved D. Trimming shortened V by 0 bases and J by 7 bases, and 9 bases separated the two germline ends. Per the germline V gene, CDR1 is GTSNPN and CDR2 is SVGIG (reference sequence). The CDR3 loop spans 13 amino acids. In DNA form, the CDR3 reads TGTGCCTGGAGTGTTTCCGGGTTCGGGGAGCTGTTTTTT. This translates into CAWSVSGFGELFF.

The chain combines TRBV18 with TRBJ2-7, with D possibly being TRBD1 (5 bases). V was cut by 6 bases and J by 5 bases, with 11 bases left in between. Per germline, CDR1 KGHSH and CDR2 LQKENI. This CDR3 has 12 amino acids. Here the CDR3 DNA reads TGTGCCAGCTCGGCGCAGGGCGACGAGCAGTACTTC. It codes for CASSAQGDEQYF. The variable domain in full, completed from reference TRBV18 and TRBJ2-7, reads NAGVMQNPRHLVRRRGQEARLRCSPMKGHSHVYWYRQLPEEGLKFMVYLQKENIIDESGMPKERFSAEFPKEGPSILRIQQVVRGDSAAYFCASSAQGDEQYFGPGTRLTVT.